Sequencing of this T cell receptor beta chain was carried out in a study of blood T cell repertoires in COVID-19. Study background: T cells, B-cell-depleted T cells, or PBMCs supplied cDNA or gDNA.

In the source study's methods: Reference gene primer amplification in the assay estimated nucleated cell counts. The protocol was immunoSEQ multiplex PCR, while the TCRdb copy is restricted to in-frame clones and leaves out a portion. D and trimming were read from the DNA, whereas the V and J calls and clone size are those reported in that table. The sample includes roughly 120,000 clones, approximately 87% seen only once; the top ten take approximately 7.2%. The CDR3 contains 13 residues. Trimming pared 6 bases from V and 0 bases from J, leaving 6 bases between. Germline V gives CDR1 WSHSY, CDR2 SAAADI.

This receptor was identified in a man between 65 and 85 years old who had recovered from COVID-19. The sample consisted of peripheral blood. V gene TRBV10-2 combines with J gene TRBJ1-5; D is unclear. CDR3 nucleotides: TGCGCCAGCAGCGCACATAGCAATCAGCCCCAGCATTTT. The encoded protein is CASSAHSNQPQHF.